This is a list of T cell receptor beta chains from one sample in a study of T-cell reconstitution after alpha-beta-depleted transplantation in children. Each CDR3 protein gets one entry after TCRdb re-called the PCR reads with MiXCR. The data contain about 270,000 distinct CDR3 sequences, nearly 10% of them singletons. The sample was PBMCs from the stem cell graft donor, taken from the stem cell graft. The source of these receptors is a human donor who donated a stem cell graft to a child with SCID. Each CDR3 is given with its conserved first and last residue.

J	V	CDR3
TRBJ1-1	TRBV19	CASSEQGGTEAFF
TRBJ1-1	TRBV12-3/TRBV12-4	CASSFGETKNTEAFF
TRBJ1-2	TRBV7-8	CASSHIAGGYTF
TRBJ2-5	TRBV19	CASSMWGLTAQETQYF
TRBJ2-7	TRBV5-1	CASSFGTSSYEQYF
TRBJ1-2	TRBV12-3/TRBV12-4	CASSQDRSYGYTF
TRBJ1-1	TRBV5-5	CASSWGQGATEAFF
TRBJ2-5	TRBV15	CATSRTLESGKGTQYF
TRBJ2-3	TRBV25-1	CASGWGTDTQYF
TRBJ2-1	TRBV20-1	CSARDLLASDGAYNEQFF
TRBJ2-2	TRBV19	CASSIASRNTGELFF
TRBJ2-7	TRBV5-1	CASSLMRTSYEQYF
TRBJ2-1	TRBV3-1	CASSPTSGTYNEQFF
TRBJ2-3	TRBV2	CTSSAADPYTDTQYF
TRBJ2-2	TRBV5-1	CASSLGGTTGELFF
TRBJ2-3	TRBV3-1	CATSQQGTGTDTQYF
TRBJ2-7	TRBV5-5	CASSLDPQPYEQYF
TRBJ2-7	TRBV7-9	CASSSPGQDYEQYF
TRBJ2-2	TRBV12-3/TRBV12-4	CASIWSSGALAGELFF
TRBJ2-7	TRBV10-2	CASRQAQGSYEQYF
TRBJ2-1	TRBV12-3/TRBV12-4	CASSISGGAEEQFF
TRBJ2-1	TRBV9	CASSVWESSYNEQFF
TRBJ2-7	TRBV5-1	CASSLALGTELYEQYF
TRBJ2-7	TRBV12-3/TRBV12-4	CASSFRSGSEQYF
TRBJ2-5	TRBV7-6	CASSLYTGEQETQYF
TRBJ1-1	TRBV6-1	CASSRTGRTEAFF
TRBJ1-2	TRBV12-3/TRBV12-4	CASSFTGGDNYGYTF
TRBJ2-3	TRBV11-2	CASSSWTGGSDTQYF
TRBJ1-5	TRBV27	CASSSYRGLDQPQHF
TRBJ2-7	TRBV29-1	CSVAKDGVSYEQYF
TRBJ2-5	TRBV27	CASSPFPGDAQYF
TRBJ2-1	TRBV7-3	CASSHPLGGVGGNEQFF
TRBJ2-7	TRBV20-1	CSAPRRGTPYEQYF
TRBJ2-5	TRBV3-1	CASSDREQETQYF
TRBJ2-2	TRBV7-8	CASSLATGRNTGELFF
TRBJ2-2	TRBV11-3	CASSLYRATGELFF
TRBJ2-6	TRBV12-3/TRBV12-4	CASSFLHGNGANVLTF
TRBJ2-3	TRBV12-3/TRBV12-4	CASREKRGMSTDTQYF
TRBJ1-1	TRBV12-5	CASGSMPGQHEAFF
TRBJ2-1	TRBV18	CASSPVLSEQFF
TRBJ2-2	TRBV5-1	CASSQGPNPAGTGELFF
TRBJ1-5	TRBV6-5	CASSPLGDGSNQPQHF
TRBJ2-3	TRBV10-3	CAISLSGGFTDTQYF
TRBJ2-3	TRBV5-1	CASSVGGSWTDTQYF
TRBJ2-1	TRBV3-1	CASSQFGGGGEQFF
TRBJ2-5	TRBV7-7	CASSPPGTGIQETQYF
TRBJ1-6	TRBV27	CASSFTASNSPLHF
TRBJ2-7	TRBV2	CASKELSANSYEQYF
TRBJ2-7	TRBV20-1	CSAKITGSLTSHEQYF